The next 26 T cell receptor beta chains were all read from a single sample in a study of T cell responses to AZD1222 COVID-19 vaccine. Profiling relied on immunoSEQ multiplex PCR, and the TCRdb table lists in-frame clones only, not all of them. The sample lists roughly 80,000 clones, roughly nine tenths occurring once. The source material was peripheral blood, sampled on day 0 of AZD1222 vaccination. These receptors all stem from an adult in good health.

The chain joins TRBV7-7 to TRBJ2-3; D ambiguous. V was shortened by 5 bases and J by 7 bases, with 25 bases between the two germline ends. The germline V gene encodes CDR1 SSHAT and CDR2 FNYEAQ (reference sequence). The CDR3 contains 17 residues. Here the CDR3 DNA reads TGTGCCAGCAGCGCCGGTGGGGATACCTTAGGCCGTCATACGCAGTATTTT. Protein sequence: CASSAGGDTLGRHTQYF.

This chain uses TRBV2 with TRBJ1-2, with D uncertain. V lost 3 bases to trimming and J lost 2 bases, with 7 bases between them. The CDR3 is 13 amino acids. Germline CDR1 reads SNHLY; CDR2 reads FYNNEI. CDR3 nucleotide sequence: TGTGCCAGCAGTGATGAAGGGAACTATGGCTACACCTTC. Translation: CASSDEGNYGYTF.

The rearrangement joins TRBV2 to TRBJ2-1, with 9 bases lining up with TRBD2. CDR3 length: 19 residues. The germline V gene encodes CDR1 SNHLY and CDR2 FYNNEI. V dropped 4 bases and J dropped 0; count of bases not matched to a gene: 13. This CDR3 is CASSGVGLAGLSSYNEQFF. The CDR3 DNA follows: TGTGCCAGCAGTGGCGTAGGGCTAGCGGGACTAAGCTCCTACAATGAGCAGTTCTTC. The variable domain in full, completed from reference TRBV2 and TRBJ2-1, reads EPEVTQTPSHQVTQMGQEVILRCVPISNHLYFYWYRQILGQKVEFLVSFYNNEISEKSEIFDDQFSVERPDGSNFTLKIRSTKLEDSAMYFCASSGVGLAGLSSYNEQFFGPGTRLTVL.

This sequence joins TRBV29-1 and TRBJ2-3, with 9 positions matching TRBD2. Germline loops: CDR1 SQVTM, CDR2 ANQGSEA. Trimming took 6 bases from V and 1 from J; bases not matched to a gene: 5. This CDR3 has 14 amino acids. The CDR3 region has the DNA TGCAGCGTGATAGCGGGAGAAGGCACAGATACGCAGTATTTT. Translation: CSVIAGEGTDTQYF.

V usage is TRBV19 and J usage is TRBJ2-5; 10 bases align to TRBD2. The V gene's germline CDR1 is LNHDA and CDR2 SQIVND (reference sequence). Germline trimming cut 0 bases from V and 2 bases from J; bases unmatched to any gene: 3. CDR3 size: 16 residues. The CDR3 reads CASSIDLLAGQETQYF. The CDR3 bases are TGTGCCAGTAGTATAGATCTACTAGCGGGGCAAGAGACCCAGTACTTC.

The rearrangement uses TRBV20-1 and TRBJ2-4; 14 nucleotides line up with TRBD2. The length of the CDR3 is 19 residues. The germline V gene has CDR1 DFQATT and CDR2 SNEGSKA (reference sequence). J gave up 1 base and V 3 bases, and 11 bases lay outside the gene matches. This CDR3 reads CSASRPGLAGARAKNIQYF. Here the CDR3 DNA reads TGCAGTGCTAGTCGACCGGGACTAGCGGGAGCGAGGGCCAAAAACATTCAGTACTTC.

The gene calls are TRBV30 and TRBJ1-3; D unclear. The CDR3 sequence is 15 residues long. V lost 1 base, J lost 0 bases, and 10 bases lay in between. The germline V gene encodes CDR1 GTSNPN and CDR2 SVGIG (reference sequence). The CDR3: CAWSGRLLSGNTIYF. DNA of the CDR3: TGTGCCTGGAGTGGCAGGCTTCTCTCTGGAAACACCATATATTTT.

The rearrangement joins TRBV7-8 to TRBJ1-4; 8 bases are shared with TRBD1. Trimming took 2 bases from V and 4 from J; bases not matched to a gene: 6. CDR1 and CDR2 from the germline V gene are SGHVS and FQNEAQ. The CDR3 is 16 residues long. CDR3 region: CASSLSQGAGNEKLFF. CDR3 nucleotides: TGTGCCAGCAGCTTAAGCCAGGGGGCGGGTAATGAAAAACTGTTTTTT. The entire variable domain, with the rest obtained from reference TRBV7-8 and TRBJ1-4, is as follows: GAGVSQSPRYKVAKRGQDVALRCDPISGHVSLFWYQQALGQGPEFLTYFQNEAQLDKSGLPSDRFFAERPEGSVSTLKIQRTQQEDSAVYLCASSLSQGAGNEKLFFGSGTQLSVL.

The genes are TRBV5-1 and TRBJ2-5; D unresolved. With 7 bases removed from V and 5 bases from J, the gap between germline ends came to 6 bases. CDR3 length equals 10 residues. Germline V gene sequence: CDR1 SGHRS, CDR2 YFSETQ. The CDR3 spells CASGGETQYF. The DNA for the CDR3 is TGCGCCAGCGGTGGGGAGACCCAGTACTTC.

The V gene is TRBV4-1, the J gene TRBJ1-1; the D is unclear. The germline V and J ends were trimmed by 0 bases and 0 bases, with 11 bases remaining between them. The CDR3 totals 16 residues. CDR1 is MGHRA and CDR2 is YSYEKL in the germline V gene. The chain's CDR3 is CASSQDGRPLNTEAFF. In nucleotides, the CDR3 is TGCGCCAGCAGCCAAGACGGACGGCCTTTGAACACTGAAGCTTTCTTT.

The chain employs TRBV3-1 (or the pseudogene TRBV3-2) and TRBJ2-2; D is uncertain. The CDR3 extends over 11 amino acids. Trimming left V 7 bases short and J 7 bases short, with 7 bases between. Germline lookup yields CDR1 LGHDT and CDR2 YNNKEL (reference sequence). The CDR3 nucleotides are TGTGCCAGCATGGTTGACGGGGAGCTGTTTTTT. Amino acids: CASMVDGELFF.

V is TRBV7-2 and J is TRBJ1-2; D is unclear. Germline V gene sequence: CDR1 SGHTA, CDR2 FQGNSA. V lost 2 bases to trimming and J lost 1 base, with 20 bases between them. This CDR3 contains 18 residues. The CDR3 loop is CASSLFLGRPGVNYGYTF. CDR3 bases: TGTGCCAGCAGCTTATTTCTGGGCCGACCTGGGGTTAACTATGGCTACACCTTC.

This clone was seen only a few times. The chain joins TRBV3-1 (or the pseudogene TRBV3-2) to TRBJ2-7; D not certain. Trimming shortened V by 1 base and J by 2 bases, and 9 bases separated the two germline ends. Per the germline V gene, CDR1 is LGHDT and CDR2 is YNNKEL (reference sequence). The CDR3 has 14 amino acids. The CDR3 DNA reads TGTGCCAGCAGCCAAGGCATTAACGCCTACGAGCAGTACTTC. Its translation is CASSQGINAYEQYF.

The chain combines TRBV4-1 with TRBJ2-3; D unclear. Trimming cost V 6 bases and J 0 bases, with 13 bases left between them. Germline lookup yields CDR1 MGHRA and CDR2 YSYEKL. The CDR3 spans 15 residues. CDR3 nucleotide sequence: TGCGCCAGCAGGATTAGCTTCTCAAGCACAGATACGCAGTATTTT. It specifies CASRISFSSTDTQYF.

This chain links TRBV19 with TRBJ2-1; 7 bases map to TRBD2. Looked up from germline, CDR1 is LNHDA and CDR2 is SQIVND (reference sequence). The junction had 6 bases not matched to a gene; V was cut back by 4 bases and J by 0 bases. The CDR3 totals 16 residues. Here the CDR3 reads CASSTPASGSYNEQFF. The CDR3 nucleotides are TGTGCCAGTAGTACGCCCGCTAGCGGCTCCTACAATGAGCAGTTCTTC. The full variable domain, completed using reference TRBV19 and TRBJ2-1, is DGGITQSPKYLFRKEGQNVTLSCEQNLNHDAMYWYRQDPGQGLRLIYYSQIVNDFQKGDIAEGYSVSREKKESFPLTVTSAQKNPTAFYLCASSTPASGSYNEQFFGPGTRLTVL.

The chain combines TRBV7-2 with TRBJ1-2; 9 bases line up with TRBD1. Germline V CDR1 and CDR2: SGHTA, FQGNSA. The CDR3 spans 18 residues. Trimming cost V 5 bases and J 3 bases; bases outside gene matches: 16. The CDR3 DNA reads as TGTGCCAGCAGCCCGGAGGGAGGACAGGGGTTGAGGTACTATGGCTACACCTTC. Protein product: CASSPEGGQGLRYYGYTF. Looking up the rest from reference TRBV7-2 and TRBJ1-2 gives the full variable domain: GAGVSQSPSNKVTEKGKDVELRCDPISGHTALYWYRQSLGQGLEFLIYFQGNSAPDKSGLPSDRFSAERTGGSVSTLTIQRTQQEDSAVYLCASSPEGGQGLRYYGYTFGSGTRLTVV.

The chain couples TRBV3-1 (or the pseudogene TRBV3-2) to TRBJ2-7; D perhaps matches TRBD2 (6 bases). Germline V gives CDR1 LGHDT, CDR2 YNNKEL (reference sequence). V lost 6 bases and J 6 bases, leaving 21 bases between the germline ends. The CDR3 has 15 residues. The CDR3 nucleotides read TGTGCCAGCAGAAACATCGGGACTGCATTTTCCGAGCAGTACTTC. Protein product: CASRNIGTAFSEQYF.

This chain connects TRBV6-5 to TRBJ1-1; maybe TRBD1 (6 bases). The germline CDR1 and CDR2 sequences are MNHEY and SVGAGI. The CDR3 is made up of 15 amino acids. V lost 10 bases and J 3 bases, leaving 21 bases between the germline ends. The DNA for the CDR3 is TGTGCCATTATAAACAGGGCTATGAGGGACACTGAAGCTTTCTTT. Translated: CAIINRAMRDTEAFF.

This chain uses TRBV28 with TRBJ2-7; D remains ambiguous. The CDR3 is 14 amino acids. The ends were cut back, 5 bases at V and 2 bases at J, with 13 bases in the middle. CDR1 is MDHEN and CDR2 is SYDVKM in the germline V gene. CDR3 DNA sequence: TGTGCCAGCAGTCGGACGGGTTTAACCTACGAGCAGTACTTC. It specifies CASSRTGLTYEQYF.

This chain links TRBV19 with TRBJ1-5; TRBD1 is a possible D gene (6 bases). Germline V gene data show CDR1 as LNHDA and CDR2 as SQIVND (reference sequence). The V end lost 5 bases, the J end lost 5 bases, and 13 bases lay between the germline ends. This CDR3 comprises 14 residues. The CDR3 coding sequence is TGTGCCAGTAGTGCAAACAGGGAAGATCAGCCCCAGCATTTT. Residues: CASSANREDQPQHF.

The chain has TRBV20-1 and TRBJ2-1; D possibly uses TRBD1 or TRBD2 (5 bases each). The V gene's germline CDR1 is DFQATT and CDR2 SNEGSKA (reference sequence). V was pared by 3 bases and J by 5 bases, with 14 bases between. This CDR3 is built from 14 residues. CDR3 nucleotide sequence: TGCAGTGCTAGTTTTTTCGGGGCTCACAATGAGCAGTTCTTC. This gives the protein CSASFFGAHNEQFF.

This chain uses TRBV4-2 with TRBJ1-5, with D possibly matching TRBD1 (5 bases). The germline V gene has CDR1 LGHNA and CDR2 YNFKEQ. CDR3 length equals 13 residues. The V and J ends lost 8 bases and 7 bases respectively, with 15 bases between them. CDR3 amino acids: CASGHGLQQPQHF. The DNA of the CDR3 is TGTGCCAGCGGACACGGGCTCCAACAGCCCCAGCATTTT.

The chain joins TRBV28 to TRBJ1-2, with unresolved D. This CDR3 contains 12 residues. Germline CDR1 and CDR2: MDHEN and SYDVKM. V shed 3 bases and J shed 3 bases, with 5 bases lying between them. The CDR3, as DNA: TGTGCCAGCAGTTTCGGGTACTATGGCTACACCTTC. It yields the protein CASSFGYYGYTF.

This chain uses TRBV7-9 with TRBJ1-6, with D unclear. CDR3 length: 13 amino acids. V gave up 4 bases and J gave up 8 bases, with 9 bases separating them. From germline, CDR1 is SEHNR and CDR2 FQNEAQ (reference sequence). CDR3 protein: CASSSNGDSPLHF. The CDR3 region has the DNA TGTGCCAGCAGCTCCAACGGGGATTCACCCCTCCACTTT.

This clone was observed a few times. The chain uses TRBV14 and TRBJ2-3; D tentatively reads TRBD1 or TRBD2 (6 bases each). Germline-derived CDR1 and CDR2 are SGHDN and FVKESK. Trimming cost V 7 bases and J 2 bases, with 10 bases left between them. This CDR3 contains 13 residues. The CDR3 is CASTGDNTDTQYF. Written as DNA, the CDR3 is TGTGCCAGCACGGGGGACAACACAGATACGCAGTATTTT.

V and J are TRBV6-5 and TRBJ2-5; 7 nucleotides match TRBD1. The CDR3 runs 14 residues. The junction had 7 bases not matched to a gene; V was cut back by 6 bases and J by 3 bases. CDR1 and CDR2 from the germline V gene are MNHEY and SVGAGI. This CDR3 reads CASRPRDSKETQYF. The DNA of the CDR3 is TGTGCCAGCAGGCCTCGGGACAGTAAAGAGACCCAGTACTTC.